These 28 T cell receptor beta chains were all obtained from the same sample, sequenced in a study of blood T cells in healthy people across ages. For the second PCR, which ran for roughly 6 to 11 cycles, a sample-barcoded 5' primer and a J-beta primer mix were used. TCRdb re-derived calls from the 5' RACE reads in MiXCR, one entry per CDR3 protein. The table records hundreds of thousands of distinct CDR3 sequences, around two fifths of them present only once. Source material: blood. All receptors derive from a man older than 75 in good health.

The rearrangement joins TRBV5-1 to TRBJ1-2, with TRBD1 matching 7 bases. V dropped 4 bases and J dropped 0; count of bases not matched to a gene: 6. Germline-derived CDR1 and CDR2 are SGHRS and YFSETQ. The CDR3 runs 15 residues. In nucleotides, the CDR3 is TGCGCCAGCAGCATACGGACAGGAGCTAACTATGGCTACACCTTC. It codes for CASSIRTGANYGYTF.

The chain employs TRBV7-9 and TRBJ2-7; no firm D call. The germline V gene encodes CDR1 SEHNR and CDR2 FQNEAQ (reference sequence). The CDR3 is made up of 12 amino acids. V dropped 3 bases and J dropped 5 bases, with 8 bases sitting between them. The CDR3 protein is CASSFSENEQYF. CDR3 bases: TGTGCCAGCAGCTTTTCCGAAAACGAGCAGTACTTC.

This clonotype was detected only a few times. V and J are TRBV5-1 and TRBJ2-5, with TRBD2 matching over 11 bases. Unmatched junction bases numbered 10, after V lost 4 bases and J lost 5 bases. Per germline, CDR1 SGHRS and CDR2 YFSETQ. The CDR3 is made up of 16 amino acids. CDR3 protein: CASSGTSGWSYETQYF. DNA for the CDR3: TGCGCCAGCAGCGGGACTAGCGGCTGGTCATATGAGACCCAGTACTTC.

This clonotype was detected a few times. The V call is TRBV7-2, the J call TRBJ2-5, with 11 bases matching TRBD2. Losses at the gene ends were 1 base for V and 4 bases for J; bases not matched to a gene: 8. CDR3 length equals 17 residues. The germline CDR1 and CDR2 sequences are SGHTA and FQGNSA. The CDR3 DNA is TGTGCCAGCAGCTTAGGGGCTAGCGGGAGGTTGGGAGAGACCCAGTACTTC. Its protein is CASSLGASGRLGETQYF.

The CDR3 is CSAFRTSGRETQYF. The CDR3, as DNA: TGCAGTGCTTTCCGGACTAGCGGCAGGGAGACCCAGTACTTC. This sequence joins TRBV20-1 and TRBJ2-5; 10 nucleotides agree with TRBD2. V was pared by 5 bases and J by 5 bases, with 8 bases of the junction left unmatched. The CDR3 consists of 14 residues. Germline V gene lookup returns CDR1 DFQATT and CDR2 SNEGSKA (reference sequence).

Only a few counts were recorded for this clonotype. The chain combines TRBV6-6 with TRBJ2-3; D not certain. From germline, CDR1 is MNHNY and CDR2 SVGAGI (reference sequence). The CDR3 has 11 residues. Trimming took off 11 bases at V and 0 bases at J, with 6 bases between the two ends. CDR3 protein: CACASTDTQYF. CDR3 nucleotides: TGTGCCTGTGCAAGCACAGATACGCAGTATTTT.

This sequence joins TRBV15 and TRBJ2-5; D is possibly TRBD2 (5 bases). V gave up 5 bases and J gave up 5 bases, with 12 bases separating them. The CDR3 totals 13 residues. CDR1 LNHNV and CDR2 YYDKDF come from the germline V gene (reference sequence). The chain's CDR3 is CATSGEFRETQYF. CDR3 nucleotides: TGTGCCACCAGCGGGGAGTTCCGGGAGACCCAGTACTTC. The variable domain in full, with the rest retrieved from reference TRBV15 and TRBJ2-5, is DAMVIQNPRYQVTQFGKPVTLSCSQTLNHNVMYWYQQKSSQAPKLLFHYYDKDFNNEADTPDNFQSRRPNTSFCFLDIRSPGLGDTAMYLCATSGEFRETQYFGPGTRLLVL.

This clonotype was observed at least ten times. DNA of the CDR3: TGCAGCGTCCGGGGTGGCCCCTCTAATGAAAAACTGTTTTTT. Protein sequence: CSVRGGPSNEKLFF. This chain uses TRBV29-1 with TRBJ1-4; D is uncertain. Trimming shortened V by 6 bases and J by 3 bases, and 14 bases separated the two germline ends. In germline, CDR1 is SQVTM, CDR2 ANQGSEA. The CDR3 contains 14 residues.

This clonotype was counted at least ten times. The chain couples TRBV3-1 to TRBJ2-3; a possible D gene is TRBD2 (5 bases). The V end was cut by 0 bases, the J end by 5 bases, with 21 bases between. This CDR3 has 18 residues. CDR1 and CDR2 from the germline V gene are LGHDT and YNNKEL (reference sequence). The CDR3 loop is CASSQETPGSLRGDTQYF. As DNA, the CDR3 is TGTGCCAGCAGCCAAGAAACGCCCGGGTCCCTCCGGGGAGATACGCAGTATTTT.

The chain joins TRBV7-2 to TRBJ2-5; D might be TRBD2 (7 bases). Germline V lookup: CDR1 SGHTA, CDR2 FQGNSA. CDR3 length equals 15 residues. The V end was cut by 4 bases, the J end by 11 bases, with 23 bases between. CDR3 sequence reads: CASSSRGGRVGEQYF. Written as DNA, the CDR3 is TGTGCCAGCAGCTCTAGGGGGGGCCGGGTCGGTGAGCAGTACTTC.

This clonotype was detected a few times. The chain is built from TRBV28 and TRBJ2-3; TRBD2 matches 11 bases. Germline-derived CDR1 and CDR2 are MDHEN and SYDVKM. CDR3 length: 16 residues. The V segment lost 10 bases and the J segment 0 bases; nucleotides outside the gene matches: 9. The CDR3 loop is CATLASGRRSTDTQYF. The CDR3 DNA sequence: TGTGCCACCTTGGCTAGCGGGAGGAGGAGCACAGATACGCAGTATTTT.

The gene calls are TRBV5-8 and TRBJ2-1, with TRBD2 matching over 12 bases. The V segment lost 3 bases and the J segment 8 bases; nucleotides outside the gene matches: 6. This CDR3 spans 15 amino acids. Germline CDR1 SGHTS, CDR2 YDEGEE. DNA for the CDR3: TGTGCCAGCAGCTCCCTAGCGGGGGGGCGTGATGAGCAGTTCTTC. It yields the protein CASSSLAGGRDEQFF. The whole variable domain, remainder taken from reference TRBV5-8 and TRBJ2-1, is EAGVTQSPTHLIKTRGQQATLRCSPISGHTSVYWYQQALGLGLQFLLWYDEGEERNRGNFPPRFSGRQFPNYSSELNVNALELEDSALYLCASSSLAGGRDEQFFGPGTRLTVL.

The V gene is TRBV6-6, the J gene TRBJ2-2; 9 bases fit TRBD2. CDR3 length: 17 amino acids. The trim removed 5 bases at V and 5 bases at J, leaving 12 bases unmatched. Germline CDR1 reads MNHNY; CDR2 reads SVGAGI (reference sequence). This chain's CDR3 is CASSRTSVSQQTGELFF. The CDR3 nucleotides are TGTGCCAGCAGTAGGACTAGCGTGAGCCAGCAGACCGGGGAGCTGTTTTTT.

The gene calls are TRBV28 and TRBJ2-3, with TRBD2 matching over 7 bases. V trimming: 7 bases; J trimming: 4 bases; junction bases outside the gene matches: 11. The germline V gene has CDR1 MDHEN and CDR2 SYDVKM. The CDR3 runs to 15 residues. CDR3 protein: CASISGRELADTQYF. In DNA form, the CDR3 reads TGTGCCAGCATCTCGGGGAGGGAGTTGGCAGATACGCAGTATTTT.

This rearrangement joins TRBV6-2 or TRBV6-3 to TRBJ2-7, with D perhaps matching TRBD2 (7 bases). The CDR3 loop spans 14 amino acids. CDR1 and CDR2 from the germline V gene are MNHEY and SVGEGT. The V gene lost 6 bases and the J gene lost 0 bases, with 12 bases spanning the gap. The CDR3: CASREGGSSYEQYF. The CDR3 DNA follows: TGTGCCAGCAGGGAGGGGGGGAGCTCCTACGAGCAGTACTTC.

The V and J genes are TRBV28 and TRBJ2-3; 10 nucleotides match TRBD2. CDR1 and CDR2 (germline): MDHEN, SYDVKM. CDR3 length: 16 residues. V lost 4 bases, J lost 0 bases, and 4 bases stayed unmatched. Here the CDR3 reads CASSSPAGGSTDTQYF. For the CDR3, the DNA is TGTGCCAGCAGTTCACCAGCGGGAGGGAGCACAGATACGCAGTATTTT. The variable domain in full, with the rest retrieved from reference TRBV28 and TRBJ2-3, is DVKVTQSSRYLVKRTGEKVFLECVQDMDHENMFWYRQDPGLGLRLIYFSYDVKMKEKGDIPEGYSVSREKKERFSLILESASTNQTSMYLCASSSPAGGSTDTQYFGPGTRLTVL.

This clonotype was found a few times. The chain is built from TRBV11-2 and TRBJ2-5, with 12 bases lining up with TRBD2. Germline V lookup: CDR1 SGHAT, CDR2 FQNNGV. V was pared by 6 bases and J by 6 bases, with 14 bases of the junction left unmatched. The CDR3 extends over 17 amino acids. CDR3 in amino acids: CASRSFGLAGSRQTQYF. CDR3 sequence (DNA): TGTGCCAGCAGGTCTTTCGGACTAGCGGGATCGCGGCAGACCCAGTACTTC.

The sample holds many counts of this clonotype. The gene calls are TRBV6-2 or TRBV6-3 and TRBJ2-4, with unresolved D. This CDR3 contains 15 residues. Germline CDR1 MNHEY, CDR2 SVGEGT. Deletions cut 5 bases from V and 3 bases from J, with 14 bases between. The CDR3 sequence is CASSPSPAGKNIQYF. The CDR3, as DNA: TGTGCCAGCAGTCCCTCTCCCGCAGGCAAAAACATTCAGTACTTC.

This clonotype has ten or more counts. This chain uses TRBV20-1 with TRBJ2-3; a possible D gene is TRBD2 (7 bases). Per germline, CDR1 DFQATT and CDR2 SNEGSKA (reference sequence). The V end lost 6 bases, the J end lost 5 bases, and 18 bases lay between the germline ends. CDR3 length: 14 amino acids. The CDR3 bases are TGCAGTGCAAGCCTAGGGGGGGCGGGAGATACGCAGTATTTT. It translates to CSASLGGAGDTQYF.

This clonotype was observed many times. V and J are TRBV7-2 and TRBJ2-5; unclear D gene. Germline assignment: CDR1 SGHTA and CDR2 FQGNSA. V lost 11 bases and J 2 bases, leaving 9 bases between the germline ends. The CDR3 runs 11 residues. In nucleotides, the CDR3 is TGTGCCTCCTCGGAACAAGAGACCCAGTACTTC. Protein sequence: CASSEQETQYF.

In this sample, this clonotype turned up a few times. This rearrangement joins TRBV20-1 to TRBJ1-1; D is perhaps TRBD1 (5 bases). Trimming took off 1 base at V and 4 bases at J, with 13 bases between the two ends. The CDR3 loop spans 14 amino acids. Germline lookup yields CDR1 DFQATT and CDR2 SNEGSKA (reference sequence). The CDR3 sequence: CSARGVARATEAFF. The CDR3 DNA follows: TGCAGTGCTAGAGGGGTCGCCAGGGCCACTGAAGCTTTCTTT.

At least ten counts were recorded for this clonotype. V is TRBV7-2 and J is TRBJ2-1; 7 positions match TRBD2. CDR3 length: 16 amino acids. Germline lookup yields CDR1 SGHTA and CDR2 FQGNSA. Germline trimming cut 5 bases from V and 9 bases from J; bases unmatched to any gene: 16. In DNA form, the CDR3 reads TGTGCCAGCAGCATGCTGACTAGCATCAAACGGGGTGAGCAGTTCTTC. It specifies CASSMLTSIKRGEQFF.

This clonotype came up once. Its ends do not fully match the called genes, so a read error is possible. V and J are TRBV28 and TRBJ1-2, with 11 nucleotides matching TRBD1. This CDR3 spans 15 amino acids. Germline assignment: CDR1 MDHEN and CDR2 SYDVKM. CDR3 nucleotide sequence: TGTGACAGCAGTTTAGTCCGGGACAGGGGGGATGGCTACACCTTC. Translated: CDSSLVRDRGDGYTF.

Regarding this clonotype: This may be a read error, as it is one base from a much larger clone. The chain joins TRBV29-1 to TRBJ2-3, with a tentative D call TRBD1 (5 bases). From germline, CDR1 is SQVTM and CDR2 ANQGSEA. CDR3 length equals 12 residues. The CDR3 sequence is CSGEAGTGTQYF. The DNA of the CDR3 is TGCAGCGGGGAAGCAGGCACAGGTACGCAGTATTTT.

This clonotype was recorded at least ten times. This rearrangement joins TRBV29-1 to TRBJ2-2; no clear D gene. V lost 5 bases and J lost 3, with 10 bases in between. The CDR3 has 13 amino acids. The germline V gene encodes CDR1 SQVTM and CDR2 ANQGSEA. The CDR3 region is CSVKSEDTGELFF. The CDR3 region has the DNA TGCAGCGTTAAATCTGAAGACACCGGGGAGCTGTTTTTT.

This clonotype appeared a few times. The chain uses TRBV7-9 and TRBJ2-3, with D possibly being TRBD2 (5 bases). Trimming took off 5 bases at V and 0 bases at J, with 12 bases between the two ends. Germline values: CDR1 SEHNR, CDR2 FQNEAQ (reference sequence). The CDR3 is 15 residues long. CDR3: CASSPEADSTDTQYF. Written as DNA, the CDR3 is TGTGCCAGCAGCCCCGAAGCGGATAGCACAGATACGCAGTATTTT.

This clonotype was observed a handful of times. The chain has TRBV20-1 and TRBJ2-7; 15 positions match TRBD2. This CDR3 is built from 17 residues. V trimming: 2 bases; J trimming: 2 bases; junction bases outside the gene matches: 7. The germline V gene has CDR1 DFQATT and CDR2 SNEGSKA (reference sequence). The CDR3 DNA reads as TGCAGTGCTAGATCGAGGACTAGCGGGAGGGTGGCCTACGAGCAGTACTTC. It encodes CSARSRTSGRVAYEQYF.

The V gene is TRBV4-2, the J gene TRBJ1-1; D may be TRBD1 (5 bases). Trimming took 0 bases from V and 11 from J, leaving 13 bases between them. Germline-derived CDR1 and CDR2 are LGHNA and YNFKEQ. This CDR3 is 13 amino acids long. The CDR3 spells CASSQDYRGVAFF. The CDR3 region has the DNA TGTGCCAGCAGCCAAGATTATCGGGGGGTCGCTTTCTTT.